This T cell receptor (beta chain) is from a study of OX40 agonist ivuxolimab in advanced cancers. Looking at the study overall: Ivuxolimab was an agonistic, fully human IgG2 monoclonal antibody directed against OX40 (CD134), a costimulatory receptor. Intravenous ivuxolimab was administered to patients every 2 weeks at six dose levels: 0.01, 0.1, 0.3, 1.5, 3 and 10 mg/kg. Of the approximately 50 patients in dose escalation, about 20 had hepatocellular carcinoma, approximately 15 had melanoma, 9 had renal cell carcinoma and 9 had head and neck cancer. In the dose-escalation cohort, 82.7% of patients were male, and the mean age was approximately 60 years, with a range of 23 to 79. Prior anti-PD-1, anti-PD-L1 or anti-CTLA-4 therapy was permitted, and checkpoint inhibitors had been received by around 39% of dose-escalation patients. Three dose-escalation patients achieved partial responses, one with hepatocellular carcinoma and two with cutaneous melanoma. Peripheral TCRbeta sequencing aimed to test whether ivuxolimab altered TCR sequence diversity and caused clonal T-cell expansion. The monotherapy dose-escalation portion (N = 52 patients) of the phase I ivuxolimab trial is reported in the paper.

Genomic DNA was extracted from sorted cells for sequencing of the TCRbeta CDR3 region. TCRbeta CDR3 regions were sequenced using the immunoSEQ Assay. In its TCRdb copy, this immuneACCESS table keeps in-frame sequences only and misses some clones. Where compared with another copy, unresolved V genes explain less than half of these, and the others have no known cause. Recorded for this sample are about 26,000 clones; 83% of them occurred a single time. The ten largest make up 12% of the sample. The investigation overall reported the following: Low levels of normalized T-cell clonal expansion were also seen in some patients who did not respond. Partial responders in the 0.1-3.0 mg/kg groups had among the lowest normalized peripheral clonal expansion, especially among CD8+ T cells. Which antigens the clonally expanded peripheral T cells were specific for was not determined. On average, CD8+ T cells showed more expanded clones than CD4+ T cells after ivuxolimab. At doses of 0.1 to 3.0 mg/kg, clonal expansion of both CD4+ and CD8+ T cells in blood was seen between baseline and week 6.

The trial excluded patients who had a history of autoimmune disease or were on systemic immunosuppression. Peripheral blood for TCR sequencing was collected from all dose cohorts at baseline, on cycle 4 day 1, and on cycle 7 day 1. Samples came from an open-label, multicenter, first-in-human phase I dose-escalation trial of ivuxolimab. Adults with locally advanced or metastatic head and neck squamous cell, hepatocellular, melanoma or renal cell carcinoma were enrolled in the trial. Before TCR sequencing, CD4+ T cells and CD8+ T cells were sorted from peripheral blood as separate populations. About this clone: What this receptor recognizes is not known. No per-base quality is available; no much larger clone lies one base away.

The sequencing used CD4+ or CD8+ T cells sorted from blood, collected in a trial of the OX40 agonist ivuxolimab. This receptor was obtained from an adult with an advanced solid tumor such as melanoma, head and neck, liver or kidney cancer.

The CDR3 is CASSYVGFQETQYF. At the DNA level, the sequence is TGTGCCAGCAGTTACGTTGGTTTTCAAGAGACCCAGTACTTC. The sequence links TRBV6-5 to TRBJ2-5, with no reliable assignment of the D segment. V is reduced by 2 bases and J by 2 bases, leaving a spacing of 9 bases between them. From the cysteine through the phenylalanine, the CDR3 covers 14 amino acids. Just CDR3 DNA is preserved here, 42 bases in frame from base 1. CDR1 and CDR2 (MNHEY, SVGAGI) derive from the germline V gene.